The rows below give T cell receptor beta chains drawn from one sample of a study of T-cell memory formation after mild COVID-19. TCRdb called the 5' RACE reads again in MiXCR, with one record for every CDR3 protein. The sample consists of roughly 99,000 distinct CDR3 sequences, around 15% of them appearing once. Sequenced material: PBMCs or a T cell subset sorted from them (not recorded which). These receptors all stem from a man younger than 35 who had mild COVID-19 (a few samples of this study predate the infection). Cell type and time point are not known. CDR3s include the opening cysteine and the closing phenylalanine or tryptophan. The order of the fields is V gene, CDR3 length, J gene, clone size, D gene, CDR3 DNA, CDR3 protein. The D gene is left open where the match is weak. A row's size may be missing; if present it is once, few, many or a size class.

TRBV27	14	TRBJ1-2	few	TRBD1	TGTGCCAGCAGTCCCTTGGGACAGGGGTATGGCTACACCTTC	CASSPLGQGYGYTF
TRBV7-9	13	TRBJ2-5	-	-	TGTGCCAGCAGCTTTCGCCCACAAGAGACCCAGTACTTC	CASSFRPQETQYF
TRBV27	13	TRBJ1-5	-	TRBD1	TGTGCCAGCAGGGACAGGGTCAATCAGCCCCAGCATTTT	CASRDRVNQPQHF
TRBV5-1	16	TRBJ2-6	few	-	TGCGCCAGCCGGACTACAGGCGTGGCCGGGGCCAACGTCCTGACTTTC	CASRTTGVAGANVLTF
TRBV12-3/TRBV12-4	13	TRBJ2-1	-	-	TGTGCCAGCAGTTTTACCACCGCTGGTGAGCAGTTCTTC	CASSFTTAGEQFF
TRBV5-1	15	TRBJ2-5	-	-	TGCGCCAGCAGCCCGTATCCTAAGACGCGAGAGACCCAGTACTTC	CASSPYPKTRETQYF
TRBV4-1	14	TRBJ1-1	-	-	TGCGCCAGCAGCCAAGGTCCCAAGAACACTGAAGCTTTCTTT	CASSQGPKNTEAFF
TRBV12-3/TRBV12-4	16	TRBJ2-7	many	TRBD1	TGTGCCAGCAGTTCGTCTACAGGGGGCTACTCCTACGAGCAGTACTTC	CASSSSTGGYSYEQYF
TRBV6-5	13	TRBJ1-2	-	TRBD1	TGTGCCAGCAGTGGGACAGAGTACTATGGCTACACCTTC	CASSGTEYYGYTF
TRBV9	15	TRBJ1-5	-	TRBD1	TGTGCCAGCAGCCCGTGGGACAGGAAGAATCAGCCCCAGCATTTT	CASSPWDRKNQPQHF
TRBV5-1	15	TRBJ1-1	-	-	TGCGCCAGCAGCCCCCGACGGCTGAGGGACACTGAAGCTTTCTTT	CASSPRRLRDTEAFF
TRBV12-3/TRBV12-4	16	TRBJ2-6	-	-	TGTGCCAGCAGTCCGGACACGGTCTCTGGGGCCAACGTCCTGACTTTC	CASSPDTVSGANVLTF
TRBV7-2	16	TRBJ2-5	few	TRBD2	TGTGCCAGCAGCTTAGAACTAGCGGGGGGGCAGGAGACCCAGTACTTC	CASSLELAGGQETQYF
TRBV6-4	17	TRBJ2-3	few	TRBD2	TGTGCCAGCAGTGACACCGCGACTAGCGGGGTCACAGATACGCAGTATTTT	CASSDTATSGVTDTQYF
TRBV6-5	14	TRBJ1-1	-	TRBD1	TGTGCCAGCAGTTGGACAAAAGGGACAGGAGAAGCTTTCTTT	CASSWTKGTGEAFF
TRBV15	14	TRBJ2-1	many	-	TGTGCCACCAGCAGAGCGCCTGGGCGGAATGAGCAGTTCTTC	CATSRAPGRNEQFF
TRBV7-9	12	TRBJ2-2	-	-	TGTGCCAGCAGCTTTCGGGCCGGGGAGCTGTTTTTT	CASSFRAGELFF
TRBV6-5	14	TRBJ1-5	few	-	TGTGCCAGCAGTTACGAGGGGGGAGAACAGCCCCAGCATTTT	CASSYEGGEQPQHF
TRBV7-6	15	TRBJ2-5	few	-	TGTGCCAGCAGCTTAACACCGAGTGGGGAAGAGACCCAGTACTTC	CASSLTPSGEETQYF
TRBV4-2	16	TRBJ2-3	many	TRBD2	TGTGCCAGCAGCCAAGATATGAGCGGGGGAGCAGATACGCAGTATTTT	CASSQDMSGGADTQYF
TRBV6-6	15	TRBJ1-5	-	-	TGTGCCAGCAGTTACCCCCAGGGGCCCCTGATGCCCCAGCATTTT	CASSYPQGPLMPQHF
TRBV27	12	TRBJ1-1	-	TRBD1	TGTGCCAGCAAACAGGGGGCGACTGAAGCTTTCTTT	CASKQGATEAFF
TRBV7-6	14	TRBJ2-5	many	-	TGTGCCAGCAGCTTCGGGACACCCGTTATCGCCCAGTACTTC	CASSFGTPVIAQYF
TRBV30	15	TRBJ2-3	-	TRBD2	TGTGCCTGGAGTGTACTGCGGGGGGGTGGAGATACGCAGTATTTT	CAWSVLRGGGDTQYF
TRBV4-1	16	TRBJ2-3	few	TRBD1	TGCGCCAGCAGCCACACGCCACGGGACAGTACAGATACGCAGTATTTT	CASSHTPRDSTDTQYF
TRBV6-5	14	TRBJ2-6	many	TRBD1	TGTGCCAGCGCACAGGGGCCTGGGGCCAACGTCCTGACTTTC	CASAQGPGANVLTF
TRBV12-3/TRBV12-4	13	TRBJ1-2	-	-	TGTGCCAGCAGTTTACCCGGGTGGCGAGGCTACACCTTC	CASSLPGWRGYTF
TRBV4-1	16	TRBJ1-1	few	-	TGCGCCAGCAGCCAAGATTGGGACACATGGAACACTGAAGCTTTCTTT	CASSQDWDTWNTEAFF
TRBV21-1	16	TRBJ2-5	-	-	TGTGCCAGCAGCACCCGGACAGGGTATTCCCAAGAGACCCAGTACTTC	CASSTRTGYSQETQYF
TRBV4-1	17	TRBJ2-3	many	-	TGCGCCAGCAGCCAAGATCAGGGGCCTCCGACAAAAGATACGCAGTATTTT	CASSQDQGPPTKDTQYF
TRBV15	18	TRBJ2-2	few	TRBD2	TGTGCCACCAGCAGAGATGCCGGACTAGCGGCGAACACCGGGGAGCTGTTTTTT	CATSRDAGLAANTGELFF
TRBV19	12	TRBJ2-7	many	-	TGTGCCAGTAGCCGCGGGATGGACGAGCAGTACTTC	CASSRGMDEQYF
TRBV29-1	11	TRBJ1-2	-	TRBD1	TGCAGCGTGACAGGGGGCACTGGCTACACCTTC	CSVTGGTGYTF
TRBV6-5	14	TRBJ1-2	-	TRBD1	TGTGCCAGCAGTTACGCGACAGGGCTTGACGGCTACACCTTC	CASSYATGLDGYTF
TRBV12-3/TRBV12-4	17	TRBJ2-7	many	TRBD1	TGTGCCAGCAAACCGCCTCTTTCGGGACAGGGAGGGTACGAGCAGTACTTC	CASKPPLSGQGGYEQYF
TRBV7-9	17	TRBJ2-2	-	-	TGTGCCAGCAGCCGTATCCCAGGACAGTTGAACACCGGGGAGCTGTTTTTT	CASSRIPGQLNTGELFF
TRBV6-2/TRBV6-3	13	TRBJ2-2	-	TRBD2	TGTGCCAGCAGTCGACTAGCTCCCGGGGAGCTGTTTTTT	CASSRLAPGELFF
TRBV10-3	14	TRBJ1-2	few	-	TGTGCCGGATCGCCGGGGCGGGCCCACTATGGCTACACCTTC	CAGSPGRAHYGYTF
TRBV7-9	15	TRBJ2-6	-	-	TGTGCCAGCAGCTTAGGCAGGGCTGGGGCCAACGTCCTGACTTTC	CASSLGRAGANVLTF
TRBV7-9	16	TRBJ2-5	-	-	TGTGCCAGCAGCTTTATCATGACAGGAGGAATAGAGACCCAGTACTTC	CASSFIMTGGIETQYF